This T cell receptor (beta chain) originates from a study of CD8 T cells in ankylosing spondylitis. Findings of the study overall: Typical of ankylosing spondylitis blood, it appeared, was a TCR beta motif of fewer than 10 highly homologous variants.

With molecular barcodes, quantitative 5'-RACE was used to make the TCR beta libraries. TCRdb fed the 5' RACE reads into MiXCR, producing one record per CDR3 protein. The top ten hold over 0.8% of the sample, which has approximately 400,000 distinct CDR3 sequences, approximately 26% seen once. The CDR3 is 16 residues long. Trimming left V 4 bases short and J 0 bases short, with 13 bases between. Only a few counts were recorded for this clonotype. Its antigen is undetermined. This TCR was sampled from a male donor with ankylosing spondylitis. Sequencing was done on a sample of blood, either unsorted or a sorted T cell fraction (not recorded which). This chain links TRBV12-3 or TRBV12-4 with TRBJ2-1, with D possibly TRBD2 on 5 matching bases. This CDR3 is CASSSIYDYSYNEQFF. The CDR3 DNA reads as TGTGCCAGCAGTTCTATCTATGACTACTCCTACAATGAGCAGTTCTTC.